This passage covers 7 T cell receptor beta chains from one sample sequenced in a study of shared clonotypes between healthy human individuals. Here immunoSEQ multiplex PCR was the method, and the copy in TCRdb shows in-frame clones only, minus some. The repertoire holds more than 1 million clones, about 80% seen once, with approximately 0.52% in the top ten. Sequencing was done on a sample of memory CD4+ T cells from PBMCs. Subset meaning: CD45RA-negative fraction. These receptors all stem from a man aged 18 to 29 in good health. Some clones in this sample may be carry-over from other donors' samples.

The chain joins TRBV11-2 to TRBJ2-3; possibly TRBD2 for D (5 bases). Germline V gives CDR1 SGHAT, CDR2 FQNNGV. V lost 1 base and J lost 1, with 9 bases in between. The CDR3 spans 15 residues. CDR3 bases: TGTGCCAGCAGCTTAGTCGGACTGGGCACAGATACGCAGTATTTT. It is translated as CASSLVGLGTDTQYF.

The chain links TRBV28 to TRBJ2-7; D is possibly TRBD1 (5 bases). Germline V gene lookup returns CDR1 MDHEN and CDR2 SYDVKM. V lost 4 bases and J 3 bases, leaving 10 bases between the germline ends. The CDR3 spans 13 residues. CDR3 DNA sequence: TGTGCCAGCAGTTCCAGACAGTTCTACGAGCAGTACTTC. Encoded protein: CASSSRQFYEQYF.

Ten or more counts support this clone. V gene TRBV6-5 combines with J gene TRBJ1-4; TRBD1 matches 7 bases. The V gene end was trimmed by 4 bases and the J gene end by 10 bases; junction bases not matched to a gene: 12. Germline V CDR1 and CDR2: MNHEY, SVGAGI. The CDR3 runs to 15 residues. The CDR3, as DNA: TGTGCCAGCAGTTCCTCCTTTGACAGGGTCGGAAAACTGTTTTTT. This sequence encodes CASSSSFDRVGKLFF.

The chain uses TRBV21-1 and TRBJ1-4. TRBV21-1 is reported as a pseudogene. This CDR3 has 19 amino acids. CDR3 residues: CASSKSLPNPSDPNEKLFF. The CDR3 DNA is TGTGCCAGCAGCAAATCCCTGCCCAACCCCAGTGACCCTAATGAAAAACTGTTTTTT.

This clone was detected once. The chain couples TRBV2 to TRBJ2-1; maybe TRBD1 (6 bases). The CDR3 extends over 16 amino acids. V lost 6 bases, J lost 4 bases, and 19 bases lay in between. The germline V gene encodes CDR1 SNHLY and CDR2 FYNNEI. The CDR3 nucleotides read TGTGCCAGCAGCGCTTGGACAGTGTCTAGTTACAATGAGCAGTTCTTC. The encoded protein is CASSAWTVSSYNEQFF. Supplemented by reference TRBV2 and TRBJ2-1, the full variable domain reads EPEVTQTPSHQVTQMGQEVILRCVPISNHLYFYWYRQILGQKVEFLVSFYNNEISEKSEIFDDQFSVERPDGSNFTLKIRSTKLEDSAMYFCASSAWTVSSYNEQFFGPGTRLTVL.

This clone was found a few times. V and J are TRBV19 and TRBJ2-2, with D possibly matching TRBD2 (7 bases). Germline CDR1 reads LNHDA; CDR2 reads SQIVND (reference sequence). The length of the CDR3 is 17 residues. Trimming removed 8 bases from V and 0 bases from J, with 19 bases in between. In nucleotides, the CDR3 is TGTGCCAGTCGCTTCGCGGGGAGGGGGACGAACACCGGGGAGCTGTTTTTT. This encodes CASRFAGRGTNTGELFF.

The chain carries TRBV7-8 and TRBJ2-1; D remains unclear. CDR1 is SGHVS and CDR2 is FQNEAQ in the germline V gene. Deletions cut 7 bases from V and 9 bases from J, with 16 bases between. This CDR3 has 13 residues. The CDR3 nucleotides are TGTGCCAGCAACATTGAGCCCCGGGCTGAGCAGTTCTTC. Encoded protein: CASNIEPRAEQFF.